The 10 T cell receptor beta chains in this list originate from one sample, sequenced in a study of control samples from healthy donors and cancer patients. TCRdb's copy holds only in-frame clones and misses some; the assay was immunoSEQ multiplex PCR. Of fewer than 200,000 clones in the sample, about 93% were seen once. The sample consisted of blood. The receptors originated from a woman aged 60-75 years in good health.

The chain couples TRBV3-1 (or the pseudogene TRBV3-2) to TRBJ2-3; 7 bases map to TRBD2. Per the germline V gene, CDR1 is LGHDT and CDR2 is YNNKEL (reference sequence). Trimming cost V 0 bases and J 6 bases; bases outside gene matches: 9. This CDR3 has 16 residues. The CDR3 region is CASSQESGATPDTQYF. The DNA for the CDR3 is TGTGCCAGCAGCCAAGAGAGCGGGGCGACGCCCGATACGCAGTATTTT.

In DNA, the CDR3 is TGTGCCAGCAGCCCCCACAGGGCCGGAGAAGGGGAAAAACTGTTTTTT. Its protein product is CASSPHRAGEGEKLFF. The chain joins TRBV11-2 to TRBJ1-4, with D possibly being TRBD1 (6 bases). The CDR3 has 16 residues. Germline-derived CDR1 and CDR2 are SGHAT and FQNNGV. V was trimmed by 5 bases and J by 8 bases, leaving 21 bases between them.

The DNA of the CDR3 is TGCGCCAGCAGCCAAGAGGTCTTTGTGTCTATTGGAAACTATGGCTACACCTTC. This sequence encodes CASSQEVFVSIGNYGYTF. This rearrangement joins TRBV4-3 to TRBJ1-2, with D uncertain. This CDR3 region has 18 residues. CDR1 is LGHNA and CDR2 is YSLEER in the germline V gene. Trimming shortened V by 0 bases and J by 2 bases, and 19 bases separated the two germline ends.

J is TRBJ1-4 and V is TRBV6-1; D gene uncertain. Per germline, CDR1 MNHNS and CDR2 SASEGT. The CDR3 loop spans 14 amino acids. Trimming removed 2 bases from V and 3 bases from J, with 7 bases in between. For the CDR3, the DNA is TGTGCCAGCAGTGAAAGAGGGTCTAATGAAAAACTGTTTTTT. Amino acid sequence: CASSERGSNEKLFF.

Regarding this clone: The junction does not match germline at one end; this may be a read error. Other nucleotide sequences from this sample produce the same CDR3. The J gene is TRBJ1-2, the V gene TRBV5-4; TRBD1 aligns across 8 bases. The CDR3 runs to 14 residues. Looked up from germline, CDR1 is SGHNT and CDR2 is YYREEE (reference sequence). CDR3 nucleotide sequence: TGTGCCAGCAGCACACGACAGGGGACTTATGGCTACACTTTC. This encodes CASSTRQGTYGYTF.

This clone was counted many times. The CDR3 reads CASRSGGAIYGYTF. The CDR3 bases are TGTGCCAGCAGATCTGGGGGAGCGATCTATGGCTACACCTTC. This chain joins TRBV27 and TRBJ1-2, with a possible D match to TRBD1 (5 bases). Looked up from germline, CDR1 is MNHEY and CDR2 is SMNVEV (reference sequence). The CDR3 spans 14 residues. The V and J ends lost 6 bases and 4 bases respectively, with 15 bases between them.

V gene TRBV15 combines with J gene TRBJ1-4, with 11 bases fitting TRBD1. The V gene's germline CDR1 is LNHNV and CDR2 YYDKDF (reference sequence). V was clipped by 1 base and J by 7 bases; unmatched bases: 5. The CDR3 extends over 16 amino acids. CDR3 sequence reads: CATSRGRGTGGEKLFF. The CDR3 DNA sequence: TGTGCCACCAGCAGAGGGCGTGGGACAGGGGGTGAAAAACTGTTTTTT.

J is TRBJ2-7 and V is TRBV18, with D unresolved. Germline V CDR1 and CDR2: KGHSH, LQKENI. With 2 bases removed from V and 4 bases from J, the gap between germline ends came to 12 bases. The CDR3 totals 14 residues. CDR3 DNA: TGTGCCAGCTCACCAGTCAGAAACTTGTACGAGCAGTACTTC. Its translation is CASSPVRNLYEQYF.

V and J are TRBV3-1 (or the pseudogene TRBV3-2) and TRBJ2-1; maybe TRBD2 (7 bases). The CDR3 is made up of 13 amino acids. CDR1 and CDR2 (germline): LGHDT, YNNKEL (reference sequence). V lost 0 bases to trimming and J lost 12 bases, with 12 bases between them. CDR3 amino acids: CASSQEGGGGQFF. The DNA for the CDR3 is TGTGCCAGCAGCCAAGAAGGGGGAGGGGGGCAGTTCTTC.

The chain joins TRBV12-5 to TRBJ2-3; D perhaps matches TRBD2 (6 bases). The CDR3 is 11 residues long. Trimming stripped 5 bases from V and 6 bases from J, with 6 bases between. Germline V gene sequence: CDR1 LGHNT, CDR2 FRNRAP. The CDR3 nucleotides are TGTGCTAGTGGTCGGGGGGATACGCAGTATTTT. Translated: CASGRGDTQYF.